This is a list of T cell receptor beta chains from one sample in a study of identical twins. MiXCR was run by TCRdb on the 5' RACE reads, yielding one entry per CDR3 protein. The sample shows 450,000 or so distinct CDR3 sequences, over 11% of them seen only once. The data were also submitted as part of a second study, on yellow fever vaccine responses in identical twins.

Specimen: CD4+ T cells sorted from blood. The receptor source for this set is a woman younger than 30 in good health. CDR3s include the opening cysteine and the closing phenylalanine or tryptophan. D genes are given only for firm matches. Size is stated for part of the rows, as once, few or many counts, or as a class when the clone is expanded.

J gene: TRBJ2-3
CDR3 length: 15
D gene: .
clone size: .
V gene: TRBV15
CDR3 protein: CATSRVVSHPDTQYF
CDR3 DNA: TGTGCCACCAGCAGAGTGGTCAGCCACCCAGATACGCAGTATTTT

J gene: TRBJ2-1
CDR3 length: 15
D gene: .
clone size: .
V gene: TRBV5-1
CDR3 protein: CASSPTAGVVDEQFF
CDR3 DNA: TGCGCCAGCAGCCCGACAGCGGGCGTTGTAGATGAGCAGTTCTTC

J gene: TRBJ2-7
CDR3 length: 13
D gene: .
clone size: .
V gene: TRBV7-2
CDR3 protein: CASSLTGFYEQYF
CDR3 DNA: TGTGCCAGCAGCTTAACAGGTTTCTACGAGCAGTACTTC

J gene: TRBJ2-2
CDR3 length: 15
D gene: TRBD2
clone size: few
V gene: TRBV6-1
CDR3 protein: CATKSAGGVPGELFF
CDR3 DNA: TGTGCCACCAAATCAGCGGGGGGCGTCCCCGGGGAGCTGTTTTTT

J gene: TRBJ2-5
CDR3 length: 15
D gene: TRBD2
clone size: .
V gene: TRBV18
CDR3 protein: CASSPLTSVQETQYF
CDR3 DNA: TGTGCCAGCTCACCGCTCACTAGCGTTCAAGAGACCCAGTACTTC

J gene: TRBJ2-3
CDR3 length: 15
D gene: TRBD1
clone size: .
V gene: TRBV7-2
CDR3 protein: CASSSGDRDTDTQYF
CDR3 DNA: TGTGCCAGCAGCTCCGGGGACAGGGACACAGATACGCAGTATTTT

J gene: TRBJ2-1
CDR3 length: 15
D gene: TRBD1
clone size: many
V gene: TRBV5-1
CDR3 protein: CASSPRTGGFTEQFF
CDR3 DNA: TGCGCCAGCAGCCCCAGGACAGGGGGCTTCACTGAGCAGTTCTTC

J gene: TRBJ2-1
CDR3 length: 13
D gene: .
clone size: many
V gene: TRBV3-1
CDR3 protein: CASSIRTDNEQFF
CDR3 DNA: TGTGCCAGCAGCATTCGGACAGATAATGAGCAGTTCTTC

J gene: TRBJ2-3
CDR3 length: 17
D gene: TRBD2
clone size: few
V gene: TRBV13
CDR3 protein: CASSVGLGLAGTDTQYF
CDR3 DNA: TGTGCCAGCAGCGTGGGCCTGGGACTAGCGGGGACAGATACGCAGTATTTT

J gene: TRBJ2-1
CDR3 length: 13
D gene: .
clone size: few
V gene: TRBV20-1
CDR3 protein: CSQGPLTYNEQFF
CDR3 DNA: TGCAGTCAGGGGCCCCTTACTTACAATGAGCAGTTCTTC

J gene: TRBJ2-1
CDR3 length: 13
D gene: .
clone size: .
V gene: TRBV3-1
CDR3 protein: CASSHRLGNEQFF
CDR3 DNA: TGTGCCAGCAGTCATAGACTGGGAAATGAGCAGTTCTTC